This T cell receptor beta chain was captured in a study of blood T cell repertoires in COVID-19. Study overall: PBMCs, B-cell-depleted T cells, or T cells were the source of the cDNA or gDNA that made up the material.

In the source study's methods: Researchers report that nucleated cell counts were estimated from reference gene primer amplification. Some clones are missing from TCRdb's copy, which holds only in-frame ones; the method was immunoSEQ multiplex PCR. Clone size and V and J calls were adopted from that table, with D and trimming inferred from the DNA. The repertoire holds roughly 60,000 clones, with roughly 86% as singletons. V was clipped by 0 bases and J by 5 bases; unmatched bases: 4. CDR1 is SGDLS and CDR2 is YYNGEE in the germline V gene. The CDR3 length is 15 residues. Sequenced input: peripheral blood. This receptor was identified in a man between 60 and 75 years old with active COVID-19. V is TRBV9 and J is TRBJ2-3, with TRBD2 matching over 9 bases. The CDR3 DNA follows: TGTGCCAGCAGCGTAGCTAGCGGGATTATAGATACGCAGTATTTT. Protein sequence: CASSVASGIIDTQYF.